A selection of T cell receptor beta chains follows, all from one sample in a study of OX40 agonist ivuxolimab in advanced cancers. The repertoire was sequenced with immunoSEQ multiplex PCR; TCRdb's copy has only in-frame clones and lacks some. The sample consists of about 66,000 clones, 75% to 90% of them appearing once. The source was CD4+ or CD8+ T cells sorted from blood, collected in a trial of the OX40 agonist ivuxolimab. The origin of the receptors is an adult with an advanced solid tumor such as melanoma, head and neck, liver or kidney cancer. The CDR3 runs from the conserved cysteine through the conserved F or W. D genes are given only for firm matches. Clone size appears in some rows only: once, few, many, or a class for an expanded clone.

D gene,J gene,V gene,clone size,CDR3 DNA,CDR3 protein
TRBD2,TRBJ2-3,TRBV6-5,NA,TGTGCCAGCAGTGGGACTAGCGTTAGCACAGATACGCAGTATTTT,CASSGTSVSTDTQYF
TRBD2,TRBJ2-3,TRBV5-6,NA,TGTGCCAGCAGCTTGGCGGCTAGCGGGACTAGCACAGATACGCAGTATTTT,CASSLAASGTSTDTQYF
TRBD2,TRBJ2-1,TRBV27,NA,TGTGCCAGCAGTTTCCGGCTAGCGGGAGGGAGTCAGTTCTTC,CASSFRLAGGSQFF
NA,TRBJ2-1,TRBV15,NA,TGTGCCACCAGCAGAGATGGTGGGAACAATGAGCAGTTCTTC,CATSRDGGNNEQFF
TRBD1,TRBJ1-4,TRBV19,NA,TGTGCCAGTAGTTCACAGGGGGCGGCTAATGAAAAACTGTTTTTT,CASSSQGAANEKLFF
TRBD2,TRBJ2-1,TRBV29-1,NA,TGCAGCACTTGGACTAGCGGGGAATACAATGAGCAGTTCTTC,CSTWTSGEYNEQFF
NA,TRBJ2-5,TRBV18,NA,TGTGCCAGCTCACCCCCACTCTCTCGAGAGACCCAGTACTTC,CASSPPLSRETQYF
NA,TRBJ1-4,TRBV18,medium-sized,TGTGCCAGCTCGCAGGGTACAGGGCTCAATGAAAAACTGTTTTTT,CASSQGTGLNEKLFF
TRBD1,TRBJ2-3,TRBV7-3,NA,TGTGCCAGCAGCCCGTATCTCGGACAGGTGACAGATACGCAGTATTTT,CASSPYLGQVTDTQYF
NA,TRBJ1-6,TRBV28,NA,TGTGCCAGCAGCTTAGGCATTTCCTATAATTCACCCCTCCACTTT,CASSLGISYNSPLHF
TRBD2,TRBJ2-7,TRBV27,once,TGTGCCAGCAGTTCCCGGAGACTAGCGGGAGTCTACGAGCAGTACTTC,CASSSRRLAGVYEQYF
NA,TRBJ1-5,TRBV6-4,NA,TGTGCCAGCGAAAAAGGTCGGGGGGCGGGGAGAAGCAATCAGCCCCAGCATTTT,CASEKGRGAGRSNQPQHF
NA,TRBJ2-3,TRBV5-1,once,TGCGCCAGCAGCTTGGTATTTAGCGTTAGGAGTCCAGATACGCAGTATTTT,CASSLVFSVRSPDTQYF
NA,TRBJ2-1,TRBV29-1,NA,TGCAGCGTTGTTGGTGCAGTGTTTAACAATGAGCAGTTCTTC,CSVVGAVFNNEQFF
TRBD1,TRBJ1-2,TRBV28,NA,TGTGCCAGCAGTCGACAGGGGGCGTTAGCCTACACCTTC,CASSRQGALAYTF
NA,TRBJ2-7,TRBV10-3,NA,TGTGCCATCAGTGAGTCCCAATACGAGCAGTACTTC,CAISESQYEQYF
NA,TRBJ1-5,TRBV19,NA,TGTGCCAGTAGCCCGGATCATTTCGGGCCCCAGCATTTT,CASSPDHFGPQHF
NA,TRBJ1-5,TRBV27,NA,TGTGCCAGCCGGCGGGTCAGCGGCAATCAGCCCCAGCATTTT,CASRRVSGNQPQHF
TRBD1,TRBJ2-2,TRBV6-6,NA,TGTGCCAGCAGTAGTCCGGGACAGACAACCGGGGAGCTGTTTTTT,CASSSPGQTTGELFF
NA,TRBJ2-7,TRBV5-4,NA,TGTGCCAGCAGTTGGAATGTGGGCGGTACCTACGAGCAGTACTTC,CASSWNVGGTYEQYF
TRBD2,TRBJ2-7,TRBV4-3,NA,TGCGCCAGCAGCCAAGATTGGGGCGGGAGGACGACCTACGAGCAGTACTTC,CASSQDWGGRTTYEQYF
NA,TRBJ1-4,TRBV27,NA,TGTGCCAGCAGTTTATCCCCCCGGGGGCTGACTAATGAAAAACTGTTTTTT,CASSLSPRGLTNEKLFF
TRBD2,TRBJ2-7,TRBV19,NA,TGTGCCAGTAGTATAGATTCGGACGGGAGGGGCGAGCAGTACTTC,CASSIDSDGRGEQYF
NA,TRBJ1-3,TRBV15,NA,TGTGCCACCAGCAGAGGGGATTCTGGAAACACCATATATTTT,CATSRGDSGNTIYF
NA,TRBJ2-2,TRBV11-3,NA,TGTGCCAGCAGCCCTCGACGGAGGAACACCGGGGAGCTGTTTTTT,CASSPRRRNTGELFF
TRBD2,TRBJ2-7,TRBV19,NA,TGTGCCAGTAAAGGGAGGGGTTTGAACGAGCAGTACTTC,CASKGRGLNEQYF
TRBD1,TRBJ1-1,TRBV6-6,NA,TGTGCCAGCAGTTATTCACAGGGGTATAACACTGAAGCTTTCTTT,CASSYSQGYNTEAFF
TRBD2,TRBJ2-7,TRBV11-2,NA,TGTGCCAGCAGCCTAAGAGCGGGAGGCCCCTACGAGCAGTACTTC,CASSLRAGGPYEQYF
NA,TRBJ2-5,TRBV19,NA,TGTGCCAGTAGTATAGGCGGGGTCATCGGGACCCAGTACTTC,CASSIGGVIGTQYF
NA,TRBJ2-5,TRBV14,once,TGTGCCAGCAGCCAAGCGACGGCCCAAGCGACCCAGTACTTC,CASSQATAQATQYF
TRBD2,TRBJ2-1,TRBV11-2,NA,TGTGCCAGCAGCTTAGCTAGCGGTAATTACAATGAGCAGTTCTTC,CASSLASGNYNEQFF
NA,TRBJ2-2,TRBV7-2,NA,TGTGCCAGCAGCTTAGGACCCCGAGGAGCGAACACCGGGGAGCTGTTTTTT,CASSLGPRGANTGELFF
NA,TRBJ2-1,TRBV9,NA,TGTGCCAGCAGCGTAGAAATTCGCGGCAGACACAATGAGCAGTTCTTC,CASSVEIRGRHNEQFF
TRBD2,TRBJ2-4,TRBV7-2,few,TGTGCCAGCAGCTCCAAACTAGCGGGAGTCAAAAACATTCAGTACTTC,CASSSKLAGVKNIQYF
NA,TRBJ1-2,TRBV9,NA,TGTGCCAGCAGCGGACCGGGGACAAACTATGGCTACACCTTC,CASSGPGTNYGYTF
TRBD1,TRBJ1-5,TRBV19,NA,TGTGCCAGTAGTTCCACAGGGGGCGCGGGCCAGCCCCAGCATTTT,CASSSTGGAGQPQHF
NA,TRBJ1-2,TRBV6-1,once,TGTGCCAGCAGTGAAGCGCTTGGGGGGTCGGGGTATGGCTACACCTTC,CASSEALGGSGYGYTF
NA,TRBJ1-2,TRBV27,NA,TGTGCCAGCAGCACCAACGGACAGTATGGCTACACCTTC,CASSTNGQYGYTF
NA,TRBJ2-2,TRBV18,NA,TGTGCCAGCTCACCACGGAACACCGGGGAGCTGTTTTTT,CASSPRNTGELFF
NA,TRBJ2-7,TRBV5-4,NA,TGTGCCAGCAGCTTGAGTGGCCTCTCCTACGAGCAGTACTTC,CASSLSGLSYEQYF
TRBD2,TRBJ2-3,TRBV6-5,NA,TGTGCCAGCAGTTCCGGACTAGCGGGATGGGGGGATACGCAGTATTTT,CASSSGLAGWGDTQYF
TRBD2,TRBJ2-3,TRBV7-2,many,TGTGCCAGCAGCTTAGTACTAGCGGATACGCAGTATTTT,CASSLVLADTQYF
TRBD1,TRBJ2-2,TRBV7-9,NA,TGTGCCAGCAGCACGGACAGGGGGAACACCGGGGAGCTGTTTTTT,CASSTDRGNTGELFF
TRBD1,TRBJ2-7,TRBV4-2,NA,TGTGCCAGCAGCCAAGAGCCCGGGACAGGGGTCAACGAGCAGTACTTC,CASSQEPGTGVNEQYF
NA,TRBJ1-5,TRBV6-1,NA,TGTGCCAGCAGTGAGGGAGGGATCAGCAATCAGCCCCAGCATTTT,CASSEGGISNQPQHF
NA,TRBJ2-5,TRBV20-1,NA,TGCAGTGCGCAACAAGAGACCCAGTACTTC,CSAQQETQYF
TRBD2,TRBJ2-5,TRBV11-3,NA,TGTGCCAGCAGCTTAGGACTTCTAGCGGGGCAAGAGACCCAGTACTTC,CASSLGLLAGQETQYF
NA,TRBJ2-7,TRBV7-6,NA,TGTGCCAGCAGCTTAGGGTCGCAGTACGAGCAGTACTTC,CASSLGSQYEQYF
NA,TRBJ2-3,TRBV19,NA,TGTGCCAGTAGCTCAGGGTTCCCAGATACGCAGTATTTT,CASSSGFPDTQYF
NA,TRBJ2-7,TRBV6-1,NA,TGTGCCAGCAGTGAAGGAGGGATGGCGGGTCCGCGGTACTTC,CASSEGGMAGPRYF
NA,TRBJ1-5,TRBV27,NA,TGTGCCAGCAGTTTATCTACAGGGTTCAATCAGCCCCAGCATTTT,CASSLSTGFNQPQHF